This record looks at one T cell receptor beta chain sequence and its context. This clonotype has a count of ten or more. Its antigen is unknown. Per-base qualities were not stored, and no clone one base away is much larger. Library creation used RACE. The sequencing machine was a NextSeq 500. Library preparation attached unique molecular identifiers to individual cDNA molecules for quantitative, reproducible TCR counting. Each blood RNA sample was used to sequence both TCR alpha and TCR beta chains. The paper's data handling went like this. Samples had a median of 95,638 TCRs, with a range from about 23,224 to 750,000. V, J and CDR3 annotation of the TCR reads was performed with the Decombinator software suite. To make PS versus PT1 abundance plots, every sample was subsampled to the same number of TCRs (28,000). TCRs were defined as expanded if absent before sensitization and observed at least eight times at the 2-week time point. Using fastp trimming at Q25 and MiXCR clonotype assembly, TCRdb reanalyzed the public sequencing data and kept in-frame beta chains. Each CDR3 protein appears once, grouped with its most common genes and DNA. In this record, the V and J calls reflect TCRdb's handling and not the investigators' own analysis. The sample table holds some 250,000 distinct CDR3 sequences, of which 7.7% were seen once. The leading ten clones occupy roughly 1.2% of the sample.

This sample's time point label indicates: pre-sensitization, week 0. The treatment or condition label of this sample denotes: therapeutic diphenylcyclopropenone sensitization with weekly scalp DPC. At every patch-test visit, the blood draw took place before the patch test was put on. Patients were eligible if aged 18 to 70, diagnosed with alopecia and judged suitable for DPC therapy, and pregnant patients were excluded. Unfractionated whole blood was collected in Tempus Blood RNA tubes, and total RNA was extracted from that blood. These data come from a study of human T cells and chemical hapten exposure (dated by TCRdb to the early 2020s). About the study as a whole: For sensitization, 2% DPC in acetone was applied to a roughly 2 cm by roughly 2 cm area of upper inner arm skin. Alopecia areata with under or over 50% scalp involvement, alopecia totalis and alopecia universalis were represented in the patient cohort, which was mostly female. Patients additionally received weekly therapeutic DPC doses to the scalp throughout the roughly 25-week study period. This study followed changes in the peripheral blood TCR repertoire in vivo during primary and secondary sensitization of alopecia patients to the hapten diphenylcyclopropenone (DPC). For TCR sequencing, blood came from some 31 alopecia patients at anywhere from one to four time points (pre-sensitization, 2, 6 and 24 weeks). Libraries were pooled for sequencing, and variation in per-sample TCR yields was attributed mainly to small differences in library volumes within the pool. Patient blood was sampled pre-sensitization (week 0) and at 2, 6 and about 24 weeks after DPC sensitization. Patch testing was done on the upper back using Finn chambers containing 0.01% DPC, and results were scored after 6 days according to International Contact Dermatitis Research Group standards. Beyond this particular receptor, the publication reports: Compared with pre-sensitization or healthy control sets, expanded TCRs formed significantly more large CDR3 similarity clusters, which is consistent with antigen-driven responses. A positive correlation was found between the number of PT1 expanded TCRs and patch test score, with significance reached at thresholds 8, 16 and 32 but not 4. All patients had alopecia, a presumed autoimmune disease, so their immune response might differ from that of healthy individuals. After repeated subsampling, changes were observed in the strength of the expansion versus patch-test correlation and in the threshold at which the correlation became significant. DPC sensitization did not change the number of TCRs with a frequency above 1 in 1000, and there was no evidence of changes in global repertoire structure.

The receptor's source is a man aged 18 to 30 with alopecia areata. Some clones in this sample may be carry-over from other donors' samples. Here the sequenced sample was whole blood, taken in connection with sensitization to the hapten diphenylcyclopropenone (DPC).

CDR3 loop: CASSLYADGYEQYV. In nucleotide form, the sequence is TGCGCCAGCAGCTTGTATGCGGATGGATACGAGCAGTACGTC. The chain is made from TRBV5-1 and TRBJ2-7; the D gene is unclear. V is clipped by 1 base and J by 4 bases, and the sequence between their germline boundaries is 12 bases long. Inclusive of the bounding cysteine and valine, the CDR3 is 14 residues long. CDR3 DNA only is kept here, 42 bases in frame from base 1. CDR1 SGHRS and CDR2 YFSETQ are derived from the germline V gene.